This T cell receptor (beta chain) was documented in a study of blood T cell repertoires in COVID-19. Produced via immunoSEQ multiplex PCR; TCRdb's table is partial and in-frame only. This repertoire shows about 230,000 clones, roughly 87% found once; its top ten account for 10% to 13%. The CDR3 spans 13 residues. The ends lost 5 bases at V and 7 bases at J; junction bases unmatched: 3. Germline CDR1 is SGHTA and CDR2 is FQGNSA. The material sequenced was PBMCs or T cells enriched from blood (not recorded which). V usage is TRBV7-2 and J usage is TRBJ1-5; 9 bases align to TRBD1. The TCR originated in a man aged 25-40 years who had recovered from COVID-19. CDR3 residues: CASSVTGGQPQHF. CDR3 bases: TGTGCCAGCAGCGTTACAGGGGGCCAGCCCCAGCATTTT. The variable domain in full, with the rest retrieved from reference TRBV7-2 and TRBJ1-5, is GAGVSQSPSNKVTEKGKDVELRCDPISGHTALYWYRQSLGQGLEFLIYFQGNSAPDKSGLPSDRFSAERTGGSVSTLTIQRTQQEDSAVYLCASSVTGGQPQHFGDGTRLSIL.